This entry lists 18 T cell receptor beta chains sequenced from one sample in a study of T cells in Graves' hyperthyroidism and ophthalmopathy. Using RNA transcripts as the source, TCR beta CDR3 regions were amplified. RT-PCR in the first round (using the HTBI primer set) targeted the TCR CDR3. One entry per CDR3 protein results from TCRdb running MiXCR on the multiplex PCR reads. The table lists around 450,000 distinct CDR3 sequences, roughly 14% of them singletons. Sequencing used blood. Source of these receptors: a woman under 30 with Graves' hyperthyroidism.

This clonotype was detected many times. The chain combines TRBV19 with TRBJ1-2; D may be TRBD1 (5 bases). The CDR3 is 13 residues long. Germline CDR1 and CDR2: LNHDA and SQIVND (reference sequence). V was pared by 5 bases and J by 4 bases, with 11 bases between. Here the CDR3 reads CASSHGTTYGYTF. CDR3 coding DNA: TGTGCCAGTAGTCACGGGACGACCTATGGCTACACCTTC.

In this sample, this clonotype turned up a few times. The chain couples TRBV19 to TRBJ1-5, with 7 bases that match TRBD1. The CDR3 contains 16 residues. V lost 3 bases to trimming and J lost 2 bases; unmatched junction nucleotides: 7. CDR1 is LNHDA, CDR2 SQIVND, per germline (reference sequence). The CDR3 here is CASSMRDQGGNQPQHF. The CDR3 DNA follows: TGTGCCAGTAGTATGAGGGACCAGGGGGGCAATCAGCCCCAGCATTTT.

At least ten counts were recorded for this clonotype. CDR3 nucleotide sequence: TGTGCCAGCAGCCGCCCCCCTAGCAACGTCTACAATGAGCAGTTCTTC. Translating gives CASSRPPSNVYNEQFF. The chain is built from TRBV11-2 and TRBJ2-1, with D perhaps matching TRBD2 (5 bases). Germline loops: CDR1 SGHAT, CDR2 FQNNGV. This CDR3 has 16 residues. V was shortened by 5 bases and J by 3 bases, with 17 bases between the two germline ends.

This clonotype was detected many times. This chain links TRBV12-3 or TRBV12-4 with TRBJ2-2, with D unresolved. The V gene lost 0 bases and the J gene lost 5 bases, with 7 bases spanning the gap. This CDR3 comprises 14 residues. CDR3 residues: CASSLAGQTGELFF. The CDR3 bases are TGTGCCAGCAGTTTAGCAGGGCAGACCGGGGAGCTGTTTTTT.

This clonotype occurred many times. CDR3 sequence: CSATLENGYTF. The CDR3 nucleotides read TGCAGTGCTACTCTTGAAAATGGCTACACCTTC. The chain combines TRBV20-1 with TRBJ1-2; D gene uncertain. Trimming removed 4 bases from V and 6 bases from J, with 9 bases in between. This CDR3 contains 11 residues. In germline, CDR1 is DFQATT, CDR2 SNEGSKA (reference sequence).

The chain is built from TRBV6-5 and TRBJ1-1; possible D gene TRBD1, 5 bases. The CDR3 is 16 residues long. Looked up from germline, CDR1 is MNHEY and CDR2 is SVGAGI. V lost 4 bases to trimming and J lost 1 base, with 16 bases between them. The CDR3 DNA sequence: TGTGCCAGCAGTTCGTCGAGTGGGCAGGGGAACACTGAAGCTTTCTTT. Translation: CASSSSSGQGNTEAFF.

The sample holds a few counts of this clonotype. The chain joins TRBV6-2 or TRBV6-3 to TRBJ2-3; no clear D. This CDR3 is built from 16 residues. V was clipped by 7 bases and J by 0 bases, with 17 bases between them. Per the germline V gene, CDR1 is MNHEY and CDR2 is SVGEGT. The CDR3 region has the DNA TGTGCCAGCACCCTCGATCTGGCTGTGAGCACAGATACGCAGTATTTT. It encodes CASTLDLAVSTDTQYF.

This clonotype was found many times. The chain carries TRBV5-1 and TRBJ1-2; the D is unclear. The CDR3 totals 13 residues. The V end lost 1 base, the J end lost 2 bases, and 6 bases lay between the germline ends. Germline CDR1 reads SGHRS; CDR2 reads YFSETQ. CDR3 coding DNA: TGCGCCAGCAGCTTGTTACGGAACTATGGCTACACCTTC. Residues: CASSLLRNYGYTF. The full variable domain, rest sourced from reference TRBV5-1 and TRBJ1-2, is KAGVTQTPRYLIKTRGQQVTLSCSPISGHRSVSWYQQTPGQGLQFLFEYFSETQRNKGNFPGRFSGRQFSNSRSEMNVSTLELGDSALYLCASSLLRNYGYTFGSGTRLTVV.

This clonotype has ten or more counts. The V call is TRBV6-6, the J call TRBJ2-1; TRBD2 matches at 7 bases. Germline-derived CDR1 and CDR2 are MNHNY and SVGAGI (reference sequence). The CDR3 spans 16 residues. Trimming at V came to 0 bases and at J to 3 bases, leaving 5 bases not matched to a gene. CDR3 in DNA: TGTGCCAGCAGTTACTCGCTAGCGGACTACTACAATGAGCAGTTCTTC. Translating it yields CASSYSLADYYNEQFF.

V and J are TRBV5-5 and TRBJ2-2; TRBD1 matches 10 bases. This CDR3 region has 15 residues. Germline CDR1 SGHKS, CDR2 YYEKEE (reference sequence). V shed 4 bases, J shed 3 bases, and the junction held 3 bases outside the gene matches. As DNA, the CDR3 is TGTGCCAGCAGCGGCGGGACAGGGGACACCGGGGAGCTGTTTTTT. The encoded protein is CASSGGTGDTGELFF. Using reference TRBV5-5 and TRBJ2-2 for the parts outside the CDR3, the full variable domain is DAGVTQSPTHLIKTRGQQVTLRCSPISGHKSVSWYQQVLGQGPQFIFQYYEKEERGRGNFPDRFSARQFPNYSSELNVNALLLGDSALYLCASSGGTGDTGELFFGEGSRLTVL.

This clonotype was picked up many times. The chain recombines TRBV6-1 with TRBJ2-1; possible D gene TRBD2, 5 bases. Germline-derived CDR1 and CDR2 are MNHNS and SASEGT. This CDR3 has 15 amino acids. V gave up 6 bases and J gave up 0 bases, with 12 bases separating them. The CDR3 sequence: CASRVSGSSYNEQFF. CDR3 sequence (DNA): TGTGCCAGCAGAGTAAGTGGGAGCTCCTACAATGAGCAGTTCTTC.

This clonotype was detected only a few times. The chain combines TRBV12-3 or TRBV12-4 with TRBJ1-4; tentatively, D is TRBD1 (6 bases). V shed 9 bases and J shed 3 bases, with 14 bases lying between them. The CDR3 sequence is 14 residues long. CDR3 sequence reads: CASSMDRANEKLFF. CDR3 coding DNA: TGTGCCAGTTCGATGGACAGAGCTAATGAAAAACTGTTTTTT.

The CDR3 bases are TGTGCCAGTAGTACGGACTACGCACGAGATACGCAGTATTTT. As protein: CASSTDYARDTQYF. The rearrangement uses TRBV19 and TRBJ2-3; D possibly corresponds to TRBD2 (6 bases). V gave up 4 bases and J gave up 5 bases, with 13 bases separating them. Germline V gene data show CDR1 as LNHDA and CDR2 as SQIVND (reference sequence). CDR3 size: 14 residues. Filled out from reference TRBV19 and TRBJ2-3, the complete variable domain reads DGGITQSPKYLFRKEGQNVTLSCEQNLNHDAMYWYRQDPGQGLRLIYYSQIVNDFQKGDIAEGYSVSREKKESFPLTVTSAQKNPTAFYLCASSTDYARDTQYFGPGTRLTVL.

V is TRBV15 and J is TRBJ1-1; 7 bases agree with TRBD1. The CDR3 sequence is 13 residues long. V lost 9 bases to trimming and J lost 2 bases; unmatched junction nucleotides: 6. Germline loops: CDR1 LNHNV, CDR2 YYDKDF (reference sequence). CDR3 in amino acids: CATRQGANTEAFF. CDR3 bases: TGTGCCACAAGACAGGGTGCAAACACTGAAGCTTTCTTT.

Ten or more counts support this clonotype. The rearrangement joins TRBV28 to TRBJ2-3, with 10 bases lining up with TRBD2. Looked up from germline, CDR1 is MDHEN and CDR2 is SYDVKM. The V gene end was trimmed by 6 bases and the J gene end by 4 bases; junction bases not matched to a gene: 4. This CDR3 has 14 amino acids. CDR3 amino acids: CASRSSGSSDTQYF. In DNA form, the CDR3 reads TGTGCCAGCAGGTCTAGCGGGAGTTCAGATACGCAGTATTTT.

This chain joins TRBV19 and TRBJ1-1; D gene unclear. The CDR3 consists of 13 residues. CDR1 and CDR2 from the germline V gene are LNHDA and SQIVND (reference sequence). V was shortened by 3 bases and J by 1 base, with 6 bases between the two germline ends. The CDR3 loop reads CASSIAWNTEAFF. In DNA, the CDR3 is TGTGCCAGTAGTATCGCCTGGAACACTGAAGCTTTCTTT.

This clonotype was detected many times. This chain joins TRBV11-2 and TRBJ2-1, with TRBD2 matching 7 bases. V shed 3 bases, J shed 7 bases, and the junction held 9 bases outside the gene matches. Germline CDR1 SGHAT, CDR2 FQNNGV. This CDR3 has 15 amino acids. The CDR3 DNA is TGTGCCAGCAGCTTCGCCGGACTAGTAGTTAATGAGCAGTTCTTC. Translation: CASSFAGLVVNEQFF.

The chain combines TRBV19 with TRBJ2-7; 10 bases agree with TRBD2. Trimming removed 7 bases from V and 3 bases from J; junction bases left unmatched: 3. Germline V gene sequence: CDR1 LNHDA, CDR2 SQIVND (reference sequence). This CDR3 is built from 13 residues. Here the CDR3 reads CASKPSGSYEQYF. In DNA, the CDR3 is TGTGCCAGTAAACCTAGCGGGAGCTACGAGCAGTACTTC. The full variable domain, with the rest looked up from reference TRBV19 and TRBJ2-7, is DGGITQSPKYLFRKEGQNVTLSCEQNLNHDAMYWYRQDPGQGLRLIYYSQIVNDFQKGDIAEGYSVSREKKESFPLTVTSAQKNPTAFYLCASKPSGSYEQYFGPGTRLTVT.